The 10 T cell receptor beta chains in this list originate from one sample, sequenced in a study of T cell changes during pregnancy in multiple sclerosis. The data were produced by immunoSEQ multiplex PCR, yet TCRdb's version contains in-frame clones alone and is incomplete. The sample includes roughly 49,000 clones, roughly 92% of them seen just once. Sequencing used peripheral blood, obtained after pregnancy. These receptors all come from a female donor with multiple sclerosis, enrolled in a pregnancy study.

The CDR3 nucleotides read TGCGCCAGCAGCTCTCTTCTAGCGGGGGGCACAGATACGCAGTATTTT. This gives the protein CASSSLLAGGTDTQYF. The V call is TRBV5-1, the J call TRBJ2-3; 10 nucleotides align to TRBD2. The CDR3 is made up of 16 amino acids. CDR1 and CDR2 (germline): SGHRS, YFSETQ. The V segment lost 3 bases and the J segment 1 base; nucleotides outside the gene matches: 5.

The rearrangement uses TRBV2 and TRBJ1-3, with D possibly being TRBD1 (5 bases). Germline CDR1 is SNHLY and CDR2 is FYNNEI. This CDR3 has 15 amino acids. V gave up 1 base and J gave up 3 bases, with 10 bases separating them. CDR3 bases: TGTGCCAGCAGTGAAGAGGACATTTATGGAAACACCATATATTTT. Encoded protein: CASSEEDIYGNTIYF.

The V gene is TRBV13, the J gene TRBJ2-7, with 10 bases matching TRBD1. Trimming cost V 1 base and J 6 bases; bases outside gene matches: 6. The germline gives CDR1 PRHDT, CDR2 FYEKMQ (reference sequence). The CDR3 loop spans 15 amino acids. DNA of the CDR3: TGTGCCAGCAGCTTAGAAGGGACAGGGGCGGGCGAGCAGTACTTC. This gives the protein CASSLEGTGAGEQYF.

The rearrangement joins TRBV9 to TRBJ2-5; 7 nucleotides match TRBD1. In germline, CDR1 is SGDLS, CDR2 YYNGEE. J was trimmed by 5 bases and V by 0 bases; bases with no gene match: 7. The CDR3 totals 15 residues. Written as DNA, the CDR3 is TGTGCCAGCAGCGTAGCTCTGCAGGGGGTTGAGACCCAGTACTTC. This sequence encodes CASSVALQGVETQYF.

This clone was recorded only once. The chain is built from TRBV30 and TRBJ1-6, with 7 bases lining up with TRBD1. Germline loops: CDR1 GTSNPN, CDR2 SVGIG (reference sequence). J was trimmed by 7 bases and V by 0 bases; bases with no gene match: 3. CDR3 size: 14 residues. In nucleotides, the CDR3 is TGTGCCTGGAGTGTATTAGGGGGCAATTCACCCCTCCACTTT. Amino acids: CAWSVLGGNSPLHF.

CDR3 sequence reads: CASSNSGGATDTQYF. The CDR3 bases are TGCGCCAGCAGTAATAGCGGGGGGGCTACAGATACGCAGTATTTT. This sequence joins TRBV4-3 and TRBJ2-3; TRBD2 aligns across 11 bases. The germline gives CDR1 LGHNA, CDR2 YSLEER. The J segment lost 3 bases and the V segment lost 6 bases, leaving 5 bases of the junction unmatched. This CDR3 has 15 amino acids.

The chain recombines TRBV7-2 with TRBJ1-4; D is undetermined. The CDR3 length is 15 residues. Trimming pared 5 bases from V and 0 bases from J, leaving 10 bases between. Germline CDR1 SGHTA, CDR2 FQGNSA. The CDR3 region has the DNA TGTGCCAGCAGCCGCGACCGGGCAACTAATGAAAAACTGTTTTTT. Amino acids: CASSRDRATNEKLFF. Full variable domain (remainder filled in from reference TRBV7-2 and TRBJ1-4): GAGVSQSPSNKVTEKGKDVELRCDPISGHTALYWYRQSLGQGLEFLIYFQGNSAPDKSGLPSDRFSAERTGGSVSTLTIQRTQQEDSAVYLCASSRDRATNEKLFFGSGTQLSVL.

The chain is built from TRBV5-6 and TRBJ1-1; D is uncertain. The V gene's germline CDR1 is SGHDT and CDR2 YYEEEE. This CDR3 is 12 amino acids long. Trimming took 1 base from V and 8 from J, leaving 9 bases between them. The CDR3 here is CASSLTGPEAFF. The CDR3 coding sequence is TGTGCCAGCAGCTTGACTGGGCCCGAAGCTTTCTTT. Variable domain in full (rest from reference TRBV5-6 and TRBJ1-1): DAGVTQSPTHLIKTRGQQVTLRCSPKSGHDTVSWYQQALGQGPQFIFQYYEEEERQRGNFPDRFSGHQFPNYSSELNVNALLLGDSALYLCASSLTGPEAFFGQGTRLTVV.

The chain employs TRBV7-2 and TRBJ2-1; 12 bases are a match to TRBD2. Germline V gene data show CDR1 as SGHTA and CDR2 as FQGNSA. J was trimmed by 8 bases and V by 7 bases; bases with no gene match: 9. CDR3 length: 15 amino acids. The CDR3 DNA follows: TGTGCCAGCATCCCTAGCGGGGGGGCCGCTTATGAGCAGTTCTTC. This gives the protein CASIPSGGAAYEQFF.

The chain joins TRBV6-1 to TRBJ2-5; 8 positions match TRBD1. Germline V lookup: CDR1 MNHNS, CDR2 SASEGT. The CDR3 length is 15 residues. Trimming took 5 bases from V and 1 from J; bases not matched to a gene: 6. The CDR3 DNA follows: TGTGCCAGCAGTACGGACAGGGTTGGCCAAGAGACCCAGTACTTC. Protein: CASSTDRVGQETQYF.